Below are 25 T cell receptor beta chains sequenced from a single sample in a study of monozygotic twins with inflammatory bowel disease. TCRdb reprocessed the 5' RACE reads, with one entry per CDR3 protein and no DNA. The sample data list about 300,000 distinct CDR3 sequences. Input material: blood. These receptors were taken from a human donor with ulcerative colitis or Crohn's disease, or a healthy co-twin of an affected twin (not recorded which).

J is TRBJ1-6 and V is TRBV7-2. CDR3 size: 13 residues. Germline V gene lookup returns CDR1 SGHTA and CDR2 FQGNSA. The CDR3 loop is CASSLDLFSPLHF.

The chain is built from TRBV12-3 or TRBV12-4 and TRBJ1-2; no DNA is available, so the TRBD1 call from TCRdb remains unchecked. CDR3 length: 13 amino acids. CDR3 sequence reads: CASSSGSAGGYTF.

This chain joins TRBV7-2 and TRBJ1-4; TCRdb names TRBD1, which stays unverified in the absence of DNA. Germline CDR1 is SGHTA and CDR2 is FQGNSA. CDR3 length: 14 residues. The CDR3 sequence: CASSSGGANEKLFF.

The genes are TRBV30 and TRBJ2-1; TCRdb reports TRBD2, a call that lacks DNA to check it against. The length of the CDR3 is 14 residues. Germline assignment: CDR1 GTSNPN and CDR2 SVGIG (reference sequence). The CDR3 protein is CAWSYGPRRGEQFF.

The chain couples TRBV5-1 to TRBJ2-3; TCRdb returns TRBD2, unconfirmable since there is no DNA. The CDR3 extends over 15 amino acids. Germline V CDR1 and CDR2: SGHRS, YFSETQ. The CDR3 sequence: CASRNRAPSTDTQYF.

The chain couples TRBV5-1 to TRBJ1-4. The CDR3 is made up of 14 amino acids. Germline-derived CDR1 and CDR2 are SGHRS and YFSETQ. CDR3: CASSLDGYGEKLFF.

The genes are TRBV6-2 or TRBV6-3 and TRBJ2-1; TCRdb gives TRBD1 as the D gene, but with no DNA this cannot be confirmed. Germline CDR1 and CDR2: MNHEY and SVGEGT. The CDR3 consists of 14 residues. CDR3 sequence: CASSDRGLRNEQFF.

The rearrangement links TRBV18 to TRBJ1-2. Germline CDR1 KGHSH, CDR2 LQKENI. The CDR3 has 15 residues. The CDR3 region is CASSPPGGLPDGYTF.

This chain uses TRBV24-1 with TRBJ2-5; TCRdb gives TRBD1 as the D gene, but with no DNA this cannot be confirmed. The CDR3 loop spans 16 amino acids. The germline V gene has CDR1 KGHDR and CDR2 SFDVKD. The CDR3: CATSDPGQITQETQYF.

The chain joins TRBV29-1 to TRBJ2-7; the D gene TCRdb calls, TRBD1, cannot be checked with no DNA. This CDR3 contains 12 residues. Germline V CDR1 and CDR2: SQVTM, ANQGSEA. The CDR3 here is CSYWTGMGEQYF.

V is TRBV5-1 and J is TRBJ2-1; as DNA is missing, the TRBD1 call by TCRdb cannot be tested. This CDR3 contains 15 residues. Germline values: CDR1 SGHRS, CDR2 YFSETQ. CDR3 in amino acids: CASSFGGLGYNEQFF.

The V call is TRBV7-8, the J call TRBJ1-5; the D call of TRBD1 rests on TCRdb alone, since no DNA is present to check it. This CDR3 is 17 amino acids long. Germline CDR1 reads SGHVS; CDR2 reads FQNEAQ. The CDR3 loop reads CASSSAVGTRSNQPQHF.

The gene calls are TRBV4-3 and TRBJ1-4; TCRdb lists TRBD1, though no DNA is available to test this call. This CDR3 region has 16 residues. Germline CDR1 reads LGHNA; CDR2 reads YSLEER. CDR3 sequence: CASRERPGQLNEKLFF.

V is TRBV7-2 and J is TRBJ1-2. Germline CDR1 reads SGHTA; CDR2 reads FQGNSA. The CDR3 has 14 amino acids. The CDR3 is CASSLRRERYGYTF.

The V and J genes are TRBV4-3 and TRBJ2-1; TCRdb's assignment of TRBD2 cannot be checked, as there is no DNA. The CDR3 loop spans 12 amino acids. The germline V gene has CDR1 LGHNA and CDR2 YSLEER. The CDR3 sequence: CASSQLSGEQFF.

This chain's CDR3 is CASSLRVGGRAGGTNEKLFF. The rearrangement joins TRBV27 to TRBJ1-4; TCRdb names TRBD1, which stays unverified in the absence of DNA. Germline V lookup: CDR1 MNHEY, CDR2 SMNVEV (reference sequence). This CDR3 comprises 20 residues.

V is TRBV3-1 and J is TRBJ1-1; the D call of TRBD1 rests on TCRdb alone, since no DNA is present to check it. Germline V gene sequence: CDR1 LGHDT, CDR2 YNNKEL (reference sequence). CDR3 size: 17 residues. This CDR3 is CASSQETGGLTAPEAFF.

This rearrangement joins TRBV4-3 to TRBJ1-6; without DNA, the TCRdb call of TRBD1 cannot be checked. Germline V gene sequence: CDR1 LGHNA, CDR2 YSLEER. The CDR3 sequence is 18 residues long. Here the CDR3 reads CASSQDLGLPGRNSPLHF.

The chain is built from TRBV6-1 and TRBJ2-7; as DNA is missing, the TRBD1 call by TCRdb cannot be tested. Looked up from germline, CDR1 is MNHNS and CDR2 is SASEGT. The CDR3 contains 12 residues. This chain's CDR3 is CASGTDSYEQYF.

The genes are TRBV27 and TRBJ1-1. Per germline, CDR1 MNHEY and CDR2 SMNVEV (reference sequence). The CDR3 covers 13 residues. This CDR3 reads CASSPNRRVEAFF.

The chain uses TRBV30 and TRBJ1-3. This CDR3 region has 13 residues. The V gene's germline CDR1 is GTSNPN and CDR2 SVGIG (reference sequence). The CDR3 spells CAWSGSSGNTIYF.

The chain recombines TRBV2 with TRBJ2-7; TCRdb names TRBD2, which stays unverified in the absence of DNA. The germline CDR1 and CDR2 sequences are SNHLY and FYNNEI. The CDR3 spans 13 residues. CDR3 sequence: CASSRAVPDEQYF.

The J gene is TRBJ1-1, the V gene TRBV18. Germline assignment: CDR1 KGHSH and CDR2 LQKENI. The CDR3 spans 15 residues. The chain's CDR3 is CASSPTDREGPEAFF.

This rearrangement joins TRBV4-2 to TRBJ2-7. This CDR3 comprises 15 residues. CDR1 and CDR2 (germline): LGHNA, YNFKEQ. This CDR3 is CASSQSGVDSYEQYF.

This rearrangement joins TRBV28 to TRBJ2-1; TCRdb outputs TRBD2, but without DNA this stays unchecked. The CDR3 totals 17 residues. Per germline, CDR1 MDHEN and CDR2 SYDVKM. CDR3 residues: CASSYLPHSGGNNEQFF.